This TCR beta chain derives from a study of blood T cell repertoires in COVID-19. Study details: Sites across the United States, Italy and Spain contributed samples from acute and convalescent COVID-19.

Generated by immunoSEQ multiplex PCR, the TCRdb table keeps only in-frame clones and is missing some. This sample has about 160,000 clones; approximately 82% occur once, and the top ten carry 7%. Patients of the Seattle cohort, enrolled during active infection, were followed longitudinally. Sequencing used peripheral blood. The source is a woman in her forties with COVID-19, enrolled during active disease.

The chain's CDR3 is CASSLATSGGLGYNEQFF. The CDR3 nucleotides read TGTGCCAGCAGCTTGGCGACTAGCGGAGGGTTGGGCTACAATGAGCAGTTCTTC. The chain recombines TRBV5-8 with TRBJ2-1; 9 positions match TRBD2. CDR3 length equals 18 residues. V dropped 0 bases and J dropped 3; count of bases not matched to a gene: 10. Germline V CDR1 and CDR2: SGHTS, YDEGEE.